The rows below give T cell receptor beta chains drawn from one sample of a study of Ad26.COV2.S vaccination and SARS-CoV-2 variants. Clones were sequenced by immunoSEQ multiplex PCR, and TCRdb holds only the in-frame ones, with some missing. The sample records 350,000 to 500,000 clones, less than 95% being singletons. The starting material was peripheral blood, obtained in a trial of Ad26.COV2.S vaccine versus placebo. Source of these receptors: a person aged 18-60 years who received the Ad26.COV2.S COVID-19 vaccine or a placebo. Each CDR3 is given with its conserved first and last residue. The order of the fields is V gene, clone size, D gene, J gene, CDR3 DNA, CDR3 protein. D genes are given only for firm matches. Size values are once, few and many counts, or a class for expanded clones, and some rows have none.

V: TRBV20-1
size: .
D: .
J: TRBJ2-7
DNA: TGCAGTGCAAGATCCTTTCCGGAGCAGTACTTC
CDR3: CSARSFPEQYF

V: TRBV10-1
size: .
D: .
J: TRBJ1-6
DNA: TGCGCCAGCAGTGAGATTCGAGGGAGAAATTCACCCCTCCACTTT
CDR3: CASSEIRGRNSPLHF

V: TRBV11-2
size: .
D: .
J: TRBJ2-7
DNA: TGTGCCAGCAGCTCACTGGTGGGCAGCTCCTACGAGCAGTACTTC
CDR3: CASSSLVGSSYEQYF

V: TRBV4-2
size: .
D: .
J: TRBJ1-2
DNA: TGTGCCAGCAGCCAGGTTGACGGGTCGGTCGGCTATGGCTACACCTTC
CDR3: CASSQVDGSVGYGYTF

V: TRBV7-3
size: .
D: TRBD2
J: TRBJ2-1
DNA: TGTGCCAGCAGCTCAATAGCGGGAGGGACCTACAATGAGCAGTTCTTC
CDR3: CASSSIAGGTYNEQFF

V: TRBV12-3/TRBV12-4
size: once
D: .
J: TRBJ1-1
DNA: TGTGCCAGCAGCAGGGCGAACACTGAAGCTTTCTTT
CDR3: CASSRANTEAFF

V: TRBV7-2
size: .
D: TRBD2
J: TRBJ2-7
DNA: TGTGCCAGCAGCTTCTCCGCAAGGCGCGGGAGTATCTACGAGCAGTACTTC
CDR3: CASSFSARRGSIYEQYF

V: TRBV10-3
size: once
D: TRBD2
J: TRBJ2-1
DNA: TGTGCCATCAGTGAGAATACGGGGGAGGGCCTACGGGAGCAGTTCTTC
CDR3: CAISENTGEGLREQFF

V: TRBV28
size: .
D: .
J: TRBJ2-7
DNA: TGTGCCAGCAGTTTTGGGGGACGGACCCTCCGGTACGAGCAGTACTTC
CDR3: CASSFGGRTLRYEQYF

V: TRBV6-5
size: .
D: .
J: TRBJ1-3
DNA: TGTGCCAGCTCCCAAGGCGACGGTTTGGACACCATATATTTT
CDR3: CASSQGDGLDTIYF

V: TRBV6-1
size: once
D: .
J: TRBJ2-5
DNA: TGTGCCAGCAGTGAAGACAGAGAAGAGACCCAGTACTTC
CDR3: CASSEDREETQYF

V: TRBV7-8
size: .
D: TRBD2
J: TRBJ2-1
DNA: TGTGCCAGCAGTCACGAGGCGCGGGGGGCAAGCTCCTACAATGAGCAGTTCTTC
CDR3: CASSHEARGASSYNEQFF

V: TRBV3-1/TRBV3-2
size: .
D: TRBD2
J: TRBJ2-7
DNA: TGTGCCAGCAGCCAAGCTAGCGGGAGGTCCAGCTCCTACGAGCAGTACTTC
CDR3: CASSQASGRSSSYEQYF

V: TRBV7-9
size: .
D: TRBD2
J: TRBJ2-1
DNA: TGTGCCAGCAGCCCTGGACTAGCGGAAAGCTACAATGAGCAGTTCTTC
CDR3: CASSPGLAESYNEQFF

V: TRBV7-2
size: .
D: TRBD2
J: TRBJ2-1
DNA: TGTGCCAGCAGCTTAGCGTTTAGCGGGAGAAGCTACAATGAGCAGTTCTTC
CDR3: CASSLAFSGRSYNEQFF

V: TRBV18
size: .
D: .
J: TRBJ1-2
DNA: TGTGCCAGCTCCTCCGGGCCGACCCCTGGCTACACCTTC
CDR3: CASSSGPTPGYTF

V: TRBV20-1
size: .
D: .
J: TRBJ2-5
DNA: TGCAGTGCGAGCCAGGGTGAGACCCAGTACTTC
CDR3: CSASQGETQYF

V: TRBV2
size: .
D: .
J: TRBJ1-1
DNA: TGTGCCAGCAGGGAGGATGGGAGCACTGAAGCTTTCTTT
CDR3: CASREDGSTEAFF

V: TRBV27
size: .
D: .
J: TRBJ2-7
DNA: TGTGCCAGCAGTTTATTTCAACTAGGCTACGAGCAGTACTTC
CDR3: CASSLFQLGYEQYF

V: TRBV7-2
size: .
D: .
J: TRBJ1-2
DNA: TGTGCCAGCAGCTTAGGGAGATCTAACTATGGCTACACCTTC
CDR3: CASSLGRSNYGYTF

V: TRBV2
size: .
D: TRBD2
J: TRBJ2-4
DNA: TGTGCCAGCAGTGAAAGGCTAGCGGGTTTAGCCAAAAACATTCAGTACTTC
CDR3: CASSERLAGLAKNIQYF

V: TRBV5-1
size: .
D: .
J: TRBJ2-5
DNA: TGCGCCAGCAGCTTGGAGGACCCTCAAGAGACCCAGTACTTC
CDR3: CASSLEDPQETQYF

V: TRBV28
size: .
D: .
J: TRBJ2-5
DNA: TGTGCCAGCAGTTTAGCTGAACAAGAGACCCAGTACTTC
CDR3: CASSLAEQETQYF

V: TRBV27
size: few
D: TRBD2
J: TRBJ2-7
DNA: TGTGCCAGCAGTTCCCTAGCGGGAGAGTCCTTCGAGCAGTACTTC
CDR3: CASSSLAGESFEQYF

V: TRBV28
size: .
D: .
J: TRBJ2-1
DNA: TGTGCCAGCAGTCCCCAGACTAGTTACAATGAGCAGTTCTTC
CDR3: CASSPQTSYNEQFF

V: TRBV9
size: .
D: TRBD1
J: TRBJ2-1
DNA: TGTGCCAGCAGCCCCCGGACAGGGACCTACAATGAGCAGTTCTTC
CDR3: CASSPRTGTYNEQFF

V: TRBV11-2
size: .
D: .
J: TRBJ2-1
DNA: TGTGCCAGCAGCTTAACCCCTTTTAGCGGTACCTACAATGAGCAGTTCTTC
CDR3: CASSLTPFSGTYNEQFF

V: TRBV5-6
size: .
D: .
J: TRBJ1-1
DNA: TGTGCCAGCAGCCAAATGAACACTGAAGCTTTCTTT
CDR3: CASSQMNTEAFF

V: TRBV28
size: .
D: TRBD2
J: TRBJ2-5
DNA: TGTGCCAGCGTGTCCGACCTCGAGGGAGTAGCGGGAGGGCAAGAGACCCAGTACTTC
CDR3: CASVSDLEGVAGGQETQYF

V: TRBV9
size: .
D: .
J: TRBJ1-2
DNA: TGTGCCAGCAGCGTAGCCCTTGACTGGGACTATGGCTACACCTTC
CDR3: CASSVALDWDYGYTF

V: TRBV5-1
size: .
D: .
J: TRBJ2-1
DNA: TGCGCCAGCAGCTTGGGCAGGAGGCTAGCGAACTACAATGAGCAGTTCTTC
CDR3: CASSLGRRLANYNEQFF

V: TRBV5-6
size: .
D: .
J: TRBJ2-7
DNA: TGTGCCAGCAGCTTCGGGGGCAACTACGAGCAGTACTTC
CDR3: CASSFGGNYEQYF

V: TRBV21-1
size: .
D: .
J: TRBJ2-3
DNA: TGTGCCAGCAGCTTCAAAAGCGGGCGGGACAGCACAGATACGCAGTATTTT
CDR3: CASSFKSGRDSTDTQYF

V: TRBV3-1/TRBV3-2
size: .
D: .
J: TRBJ1-1
DNA: TGTGCCAGCAGCCAAGAATGGGGTTCCGCTTTCTTT
CDR3: CASSQEWGSAFF

V: TRBV5-1
size: .
D: TRBD1
J: TRBJ1-2
DNA: TGCGCCAGCAGCTTGGCGACAGGGTTCTCGCACTATGGCTACACCTTC
CDR3: CASSLATGFSHYGYTF

V: TRBV19
size: .
D: .
J: TRBJ1-5
DNA: TGTGCCAGTAGTATACCCAGACATAGTAATCAGCCCCAGCATTTT
CDR3: CASSIPRHSNQPQHF

V: TRBV7-2
size: .
D: .
J: TRBJ2-1
DNA: TGTGCCAGCAGCTTAGGAGGGGATCGGTACAATGAGCAGTTCTTC
CDR3: CASSLGGDRYNEQFF

V: TRBV13
size: .
D: TRBD1
J: TRBJ2-4
DNA: TGTGCCAGCAGGAAGCGGGCCCCCGGGACAGGGGGCGCGTTGGGCAAAAACATTCAGTACTTC
CDR3: CASRKRAPGTGGALGKNIQYF